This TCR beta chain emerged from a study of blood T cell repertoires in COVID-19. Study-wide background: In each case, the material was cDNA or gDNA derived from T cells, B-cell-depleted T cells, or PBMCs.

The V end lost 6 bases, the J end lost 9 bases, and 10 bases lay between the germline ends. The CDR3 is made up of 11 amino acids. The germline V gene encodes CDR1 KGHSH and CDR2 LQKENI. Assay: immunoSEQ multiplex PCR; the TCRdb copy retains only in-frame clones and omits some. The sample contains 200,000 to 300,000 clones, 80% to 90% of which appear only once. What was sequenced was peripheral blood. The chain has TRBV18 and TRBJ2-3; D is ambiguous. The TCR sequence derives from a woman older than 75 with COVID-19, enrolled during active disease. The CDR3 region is CASSPSGTQYF. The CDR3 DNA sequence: TGTGCCAGCTCGCCTAGTGGAACGCAGTATTTT.